The 24 T cell receptor beta chains presented below share a single source sample, sequenced in a study of blood T cell repertoires in COVID-19. Profiled with immunoSEQ multiplex PCR; TCRdb holds only in-frame clones, not every one. The repertoire includes under 250,000 clones, 81% of them detected once, and approximately 8% sits in the top ten. Sequenced: peripheral blood. The receptors derive from a woman aged 80 or older with acute or convalescent COVID-19.

The chain carries TRBV7-2 and TRBJ1-1, with 7 nucleotides matching TRBD1. With V trimmed by 2 bases and J by 5 bases, 17 bases remained unmatched. Germline V lookup: CDR1 SGHTA, CDR2 FQGNSA. CDR3 length: 18 amino acids. CDR3 loop: CASSLNPVRPGGMTEAFF. The CDR3 DNA reads as TGTGCCAGCAGCTTAAATCCGGTCAGGCCAGGGGGTATGACTGAAGCTTTCTTT.

The gene calls are TRBV7-8 and TRBJ2-5; D remains unclear. V was shortened by 1 base and J by 2 bases, with 14 bases between the two germline ends. The CDR3 runs 16 residues. Germline CDR1 reads SGHVS; CDR2 reads FQNEAQ. CDR3 loop: CASSLGVTARQETQYF. In nucleotides, the CDR3 is TGTGCCAGCAGCTTAGGAGTCACCGCAAGACAAGAGACCCAGTACTTC.

A single count supports this clone. V usage is TRBV2 and J usage is TRBJ2-3, with D maybe TRBD2 (7 bases). V lost 6 bases and J 5 bases, leaving 9 bases between the germline ends. There are 12 residues in the CDR3. From germline, CDR1 is SNHLY and CDR2 FYNNEI. The CDR3 DNA sequence: TGTGCCAGCAGGAGGGGGGGAGATACGCAGTATTTT. Amino acid sequence: CASRRGGDTQYF. Drawing the rest from reference TRBV2 and TRBJ2-3, the complete variable domain is EPEVTQTPSHQVTQMGQEVILRCVPISNHLYFYWYRQILGQKVEFLVSFYNNEISEKSEIFDDQFSVERPDGSNFTLKIRSTKLEDSAMYFCASRRGGDTQYFGPGTRLTVL.

The CDR3: CATSSETRAAGYTF. The DNA of the CDR3 is TGTGCCACCAGCAGCGAAACGAGGGCCGCCGGCTACACCTTC. This rearrangement joins TRBV15 to TRBJ1-2, with no clear D. The germline V gene has CDR1 LNHNV and CDR2 YYDKDF (reference sequence). The CDR3 covers 14 residues. Between the trimmed V and J ends, which lost 3 bases and 8 bases, there was a span of 16 bases.

J is TRBJ1-6 and V is TRBV5-5; 7 positions agree with TRBD1. The CDR3 sequence is 14 residues long. Germline CDR1 SGHKS, CDR2 YYEKEE (reference sequence). Trimming took 5 bases from V and 8 from J; bases not matched to a gene: 7. The CDR3 coding sequence is TGTGCCAGCAGGACAGGGCTGGCGGATTCACCCCTCCACTTT. Translating gives CASRTGLADSPLHF.

The chain uses TRBV14 and TRBJ2-2, with D perhaps TRBD2 (6 bases). Germline lookup yields CDR1 SGHDN and CDR2 FVKESK. The germline V and J ends were trimmed by 0 bases and 5 bases, with 13 bases remaining between them. CDR3 length equals 16 residues. Here the CDR3 reads CASSQEWGGDTGELFF. The CDR3 DNA reads as TGTGCCAGCAGCCAAGAATGGGGCGGGGATACCGGGGAGCTGTTTTTT.

CDR3: CASSLAGLGARHEQFF. In DNA, the CDR3 is TGTGCCAGCAGCTTAGCGGGACTAGGGGCTCGTCATGAGCAGTTCTTC. V gene TRBV7-9 combines with J gene TRBJ2-1; 8 bases match TRBD2. Germline V CDR1 and CDR2: SEHNR, FQNEAQ (reference sequence). This CDR3 is 16 amino acids long. J gave up 8 bases and V 0 bases, and 9 bases lay outside the gene matches. The full variable domain, rest sourced from reference TRBV7-9 and TRBJ2-1, is DTGVSQNPRHKITKRGQNVTFRCDPISEHNRLYWYRQTLGQGPEFLTYFQNEAQLEKSRLLSDRFSAERPKGSFSTLEIQRTEQGDSAMYLCASSLAGLGARHEQFFGPGTRLTVL.

DNA of the CDR3: TGTGCCAGTCACCTAAATTCACCCCTCCACTTT. This encodes CASHLNSPLHF. The genes are TRBV2 and TRBJ1-6; D is uncertain. The germline V and J ends were trimmed by 9 bases and 7 bases, with 7 bases remaining between them. CDR3 length: 11 amino acids. Germline V gene lookup returns CDR1 SNHLY and CDR2 FYNNEI.

The chain couples TRBV19 to TRBJ1-4; 9 nucleotides agree with TRBD1. V trimming: 5 bases; J trimming: 7 bases; junction bases outside the gene matches: 8. Germline V gene data show CDR1 as LNHDA and CDR2 as SQIVND (reference sequence). This CDR3 spans 15 amino acids. CDR3 sequence reads: CASSPRDRVSEKLFF. The DNA of the CDR3 is TGTGCCAGTAGTCCCCGGGACAGGGTCTCTGAAAAACTGTTTTTT.

The DNA of the CDR3 is TGCGCCAGCAGCTCAGAGGTAGGTCGGGCGGGTGAGCAGTTCTTC. Its translation is CASSSEVGRAGEQFF. V usage is TRBV5-1 and J usage is TRBJ2-1; a possible D gene is TRBD2 (5 bases). Trimming left V 3 bases short and J 9 bases short, with 19 bases between. This CDR3 spans 15 amino acids. Germline CDR1 SGHRS, CDR2 YFSETQ.

The rearrangement joins TRBV10-3 to TRBJ2-1, with 11 positions matching TRBD1. The CDR3 is 15 residues long. Germline V gene lookup returns CDR1 ENHRY and CDR2 SYGVKD. The trim removed 4 bases at V and 5 bases at J, leaving 4 bases unmatched. CDR3 nucleotides: TGTGCCATCAGTGGACCGGGACAGGGGGACAATGAGCAGTTCTTC. It encodes CAISGPGQGDNEQFF.

The rearrangement joins TRBV5-4 to TRBJ2-7, with 8 bases matching TRBD2. CDR3 length equals 16 residues. V dropped 0 bases and J dropped 0; count of bases not matched to a gene: 5. CDR1 SGHNT and CDR2 YYREEE come from the germline V gene (reference sequence). The CDR3 bases are TGTGCCAGCAGCTTGGCCGCGGGGGGAATCTCCTACGAGCAGTACTTC. The encoded protein is CASSLAAGGISYEQYF.

This chain joins TRBV7-2 and TRBJ1-4; D gene unclear. The CDR3 contains 16 residues. The germline CDR1 and CDR2 sequences are SGHTA and FQGNSA. Trimming took off 4 bases at V and 2 bases at J, with 14 bases between the two ends. The CDR3 nucleotides are TGTGCCAGCAGCTCCGTGAGCCTCGGGACTAATGAAAAACTGTTTTTT. This sequence encodes CASSSVSLGTNEKLFF.

The CDR3 DNA is TGTGCCAGCAGACCGACGGGACAGCACTATGGCTACACCTTC. Translated, it gives CASRPTGQHYGYTF. The genes are TRBV28 and TRBJ1-2; 7 bases fit TRBD1. V shed 6 bases, J shed 3 bases, and the junction held 7 bases outside the gene matches. CDR1 and CDR2 (germline): MDHEN, SYDVKM. The CDR3 covers 14 residues.

Only a few counts were recorded for this clone. The chain uses TRBV3-1 (or the pseudogene TRBV3-2) and TRBJ1-6; D is uncertain. CDR3 length equals 16 residues. With 1 base removed from V and 10 bases from J, the gap between germline ends came to 17 bases. Germline values: CDR1 LGHDT, CDR2 YNNKEL (reference sequence). For the CDR3, the DNA is TGTGCCAGCAGCCAAGTCCAGGCGTCTCGCAGGTCACCCCTCCACTTT. Translated: CASSQVQASRRSPLHF.

This chain links TRBV21-1 with TRBJ1-2. TRBV21-1 is labeled a pseudogene. This CDR3 contains 11 residues. DNA of the CDR3: TGTGCCAGCAGCCACGGGGGGGGCTACACCTTC. Protein sequence: CASSHGGGYTF.

This chain connects TRBV7-9 to TRBJ1-2; TRBD1 might be the D (5 bases). The germline V and J ends were trimmed by 4 bases and 5 bases, with 20 bases remaining between them. Germline values: CDR1 SEHNR, CDR2 FQNEAQ (reference sequence). The CDR3 is made up of 16 amino acids. The CDR3: CASSSGDSRTSYGYTF. In DNA, the CDR3 is TGTGCCAGCAGCTCCGGCGACAGTCGTACAAGTTATGGCTACACCTTC.

The chain couples TRBV6-5 to TRBJ1-1, with TRBD1 matching over 7 bases. Germline V gene sequence: CDR1 MNHEY, CDR2 SVGAGI. The length of the CDR3 is 16 residues. The trim removed 1 base at V and 2 bases at J, leaving 7 bases unmatched. The CDR3 DNA reads TGTGCCAGCAGTTACTTCCCGACAGGGACTAACACTGAAGCTTTCTTT. Translated, it gives CASSYFPTGTNTEAFF.

There are a few counts of this clone. The gene calls are TRBV4-1 and TRBJ2-5; 7 bases agree with TRBD1. CDR1 is MGHRA and CDR2 is YSYEKL in the germline V gene. The CDR3 loop spans 15 amino acids. V lost 3 bases to trimming and J lost 5 bases; unmatched junction nucleotides: 9. Here the CDR3 DNA reads TGCGCCAGCAGCCATCCCGACAGGGAGCTGGAGACCCAGTACTTC. Translated: CASSHPDRELETQYF.

V and J are TRBV6-1 and TRBJ2-2, with D possibly being TRBD2 (5 bases). Trimming shortened V by 1 base and J by 7 bases, and 10 bases separated the two germline ends. This CDR3 comprises 14 residues. Per the germline V gene, CDR1 is MNHNS and CDR2 is SASEGT. DNA for the CDR3: TGTGCCAGCAGTGAAGGCCGGGGATACGGGGAGCTGTTTTTT. This translates into CASSEGRGYGELFF.

J is TRBJ1-5 and V is TRBV6-5; D is unresolved. This CDR3 comprises 15 residues. Per the germline V gene, CDR1 is MNHEY and CDR2 is SVGAGI. V was cut by 4 bases and J by 0 bases, with 10 bases left in between. The chain's CDR3 is CASSSKTHSNQPQHF. CDR3 bases: TGTGCCAGCAGTTCTAAAACTCATAGCAATCAGCCCCAGCATTTT.

The V gene is TRBV6-5, the J gene TRBJ1-6, with D perhaps TRBD1 (6 bases). The germline V gene has CDR1 MNHEY and CDR2 SVGAGI. This CDR3 has 15 amino acids. Trimming removed 3 bases at V and 5 bases at J, with 11 bases between. CDR3 nucleotide sequence: TGTGCCAGCAGTTATGAGACAGGAAATAATTCACCCCTCCACTTT. Its translation: CASSYETGNNSPLHF.

The gene calls are TRBV5-1 and TRBJ2-7; the match to TRBD2 covers 12 bases. CDR1 and CDR2 (germline): SGHRS, YFSETQ. J was trimmed by 6 bases and V by 3 bases; bases with no gene match: 10. CDR3 length: 16 residues. The CDR3 protein is CASSSQTSGSLTEQYF. The DNA for the CDR3 is TGCGCCAGCAGCTCGCAGACTAGCGGGAGTTTAACCGAGCAGTACTTC. The full variable domain, completed using reference TRBV5-1 and TRBJ2-7, is KAGVTQTPRYLIKTRGQQVTLSCSPISGHRSVSWYQQTPGQGLQFLFEYFSETQRNKGNFPGRFSGRQFSNSRSEMNVSTLELGDSALYLCASSSQTSGSLTEQYFGPGTRLTVT.

The chain is built from TRBV12-3 or TRBV12-4 and TRBJ1-2; D is uncertain. The CDR3 runs to 13 residues. The V gene lost 1 base and the J gene lost 7 bases, with 10 bases spanning the gap. This CDR3 reads CASSLGGLSGYTF. CDR3 sequence (DNA): TGTGCCAGCAGTTTAGGAGGGCTGAGTGGCTACACCTTC.